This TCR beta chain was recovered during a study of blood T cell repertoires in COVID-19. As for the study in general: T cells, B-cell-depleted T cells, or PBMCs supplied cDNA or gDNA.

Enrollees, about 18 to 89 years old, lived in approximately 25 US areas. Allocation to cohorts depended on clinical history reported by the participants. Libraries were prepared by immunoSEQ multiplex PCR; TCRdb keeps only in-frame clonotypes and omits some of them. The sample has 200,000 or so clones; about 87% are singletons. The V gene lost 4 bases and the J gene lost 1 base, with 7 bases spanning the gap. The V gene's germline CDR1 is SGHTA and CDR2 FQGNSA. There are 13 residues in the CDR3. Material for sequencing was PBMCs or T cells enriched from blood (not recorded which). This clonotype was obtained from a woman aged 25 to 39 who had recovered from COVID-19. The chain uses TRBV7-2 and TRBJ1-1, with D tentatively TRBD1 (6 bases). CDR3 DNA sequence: TGTGCCAGCAGCTCGGGACAGAACACTGAAGCTTTCTTT. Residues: CASSSGQNTEAFF.